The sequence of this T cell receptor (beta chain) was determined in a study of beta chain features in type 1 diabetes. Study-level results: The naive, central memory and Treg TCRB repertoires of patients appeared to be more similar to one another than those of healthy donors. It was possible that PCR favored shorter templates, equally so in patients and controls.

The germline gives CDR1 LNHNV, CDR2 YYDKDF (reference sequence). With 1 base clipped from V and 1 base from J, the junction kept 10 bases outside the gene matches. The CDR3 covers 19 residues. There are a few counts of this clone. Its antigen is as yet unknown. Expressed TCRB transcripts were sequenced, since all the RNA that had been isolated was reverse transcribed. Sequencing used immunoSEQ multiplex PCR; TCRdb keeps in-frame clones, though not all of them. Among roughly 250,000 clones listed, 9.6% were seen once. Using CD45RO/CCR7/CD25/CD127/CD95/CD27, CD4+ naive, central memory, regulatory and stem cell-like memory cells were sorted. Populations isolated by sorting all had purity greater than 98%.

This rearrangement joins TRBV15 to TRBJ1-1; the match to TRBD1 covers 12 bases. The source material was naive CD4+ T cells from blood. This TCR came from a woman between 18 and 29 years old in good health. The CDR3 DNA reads TGTGCCACCAGCAGAGGTCCGTGGGACAGGGGGCAACCGAACACTGAAGCTTTCTTT. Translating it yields CATSRGPWDRGQPNTEAFF.